Detailed here is one T cell receptor (beta chain). Assay used: immunoSEQ multiplex PCR; TCRdb lists only in-frame clones, some missing. The sample has about 200,000 clones; approximately 81% are singletons. This record comes from a study of blood T cell repertoires in COVID-19. Clinical history reported by participants formed the basis on which cohorts were assigned. This CDR3 spans 16 amino acids. The germline V gene encodes CDR1 SEHNR and CDR2 FQNEAQ (reference sequence). V shed 4 bases and J 8 bases; nucleotides not matched to a gene: 7. The V gene is TRBV7-9, the J gene TRBJ2-1, with 14 bases aligning to TRBD2. The receptor's source is a man between 35 and 55 years old who had recovered from COVID-19. The sample consisted of PBMCs or T cells enriched from blood (not recorded which). In nucleotides, the CDR3 is TGTGCCAGCAGCTCTGAAAGGACTAGCGGGAGGTATGAGCAGTTCTTC. It translates to CASSSERTSGRYEQFF.